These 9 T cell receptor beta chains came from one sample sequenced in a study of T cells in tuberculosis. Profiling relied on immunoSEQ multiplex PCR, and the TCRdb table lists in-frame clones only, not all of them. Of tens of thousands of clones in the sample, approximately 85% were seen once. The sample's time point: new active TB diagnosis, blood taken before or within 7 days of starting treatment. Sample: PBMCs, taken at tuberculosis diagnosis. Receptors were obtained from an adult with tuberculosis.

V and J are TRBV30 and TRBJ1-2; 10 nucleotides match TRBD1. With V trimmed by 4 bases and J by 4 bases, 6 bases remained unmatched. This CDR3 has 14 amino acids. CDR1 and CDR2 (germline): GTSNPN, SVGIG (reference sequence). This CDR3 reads CAWNGGQGVYGYTF. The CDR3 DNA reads TGTGCCTGGAATGGAGGACAGGGGGTCTATGGCTACACCTTC.

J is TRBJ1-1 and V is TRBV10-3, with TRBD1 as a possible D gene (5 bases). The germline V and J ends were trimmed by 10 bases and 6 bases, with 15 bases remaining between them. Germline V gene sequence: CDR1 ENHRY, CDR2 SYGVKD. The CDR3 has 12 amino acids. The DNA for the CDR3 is TGTGCCACCCGGGGCGGGGCAGCTGAAGCTTTCTTT. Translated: CATRGGAAEAFF.

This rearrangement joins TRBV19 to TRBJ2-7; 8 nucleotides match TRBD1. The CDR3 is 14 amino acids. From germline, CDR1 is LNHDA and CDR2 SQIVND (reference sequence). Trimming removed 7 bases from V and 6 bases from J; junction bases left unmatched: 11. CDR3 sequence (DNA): TGTGCCAGTACCACCAGCGACAGGGGCGGCGAGCAGTACTTC. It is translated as CASTTSDRGGEQYF.

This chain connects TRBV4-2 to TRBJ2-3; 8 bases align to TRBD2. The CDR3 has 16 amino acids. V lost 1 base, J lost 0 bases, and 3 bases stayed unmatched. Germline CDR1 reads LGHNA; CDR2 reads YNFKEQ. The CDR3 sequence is CASSQGRLASTDTQYF. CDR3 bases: TGTGCCAGCAGCCAAGGGCGACTAGCGAGCACAGATACGCAGTATTTT.

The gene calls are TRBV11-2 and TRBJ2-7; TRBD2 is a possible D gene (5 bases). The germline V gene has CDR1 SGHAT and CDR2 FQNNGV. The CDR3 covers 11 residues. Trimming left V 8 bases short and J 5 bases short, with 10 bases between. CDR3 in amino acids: CASGSFDEQYF. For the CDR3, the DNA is TGTGCCAGCGGGAGTTTCGACGAGCAGTACTTC.

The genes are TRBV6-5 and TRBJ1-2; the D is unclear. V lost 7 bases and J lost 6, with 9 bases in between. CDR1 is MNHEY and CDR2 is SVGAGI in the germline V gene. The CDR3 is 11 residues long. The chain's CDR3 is CASTGINGYTF. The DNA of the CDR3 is TGTGCCAGCACCGGTATAAATGGCTACACCTTC.

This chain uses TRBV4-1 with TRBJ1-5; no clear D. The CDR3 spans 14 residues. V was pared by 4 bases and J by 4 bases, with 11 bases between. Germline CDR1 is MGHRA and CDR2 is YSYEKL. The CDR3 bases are TGCGCCAGCAGCCTTCATACTTCTAATCAGCCCCAGCATTTT. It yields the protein CASSLHTSNQPQHF.

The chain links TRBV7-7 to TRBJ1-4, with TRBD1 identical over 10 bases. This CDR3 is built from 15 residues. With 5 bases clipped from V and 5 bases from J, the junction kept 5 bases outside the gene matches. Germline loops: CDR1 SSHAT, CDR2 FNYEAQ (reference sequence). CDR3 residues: CASSPGQGNNEKLFF. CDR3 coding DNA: TGTGCCAGCAGCCCGGGACAGGGGAACAATGAAAAACTGTTTTTT.

CDR3 in amino acids: CASSVGFEGNNGYTF. CDR3 in DNA: TGTGCCAGCAGCGTAGGCTTTGAGGGAAACAATGGCTACACCTTC. The chain carries TRBV9 and TRBJ1-2; D is undetermined. CDR1 is SGDLS, CDR2 YYNGEE, per germline. Trimming stripped 0 bases from V and 6 bases from J, with 15 bases between. The CDR3 consists of 15 residues.